These 25 T cell receptor beta chains were sequenced from one sample in a study of T cell responses to AZD1222 COVID-19 vaccine. TCRdb's copy holds only in-frame clones and misses some; the assay was immunoSEQ multiplex PCR. This table holds around 150,000 clones, 80% to 95% found once. This specimen consisted of peripheral blood, obtained on day 0 of AZD1222 vaccination. The receptor source for this set is an adult in good health.

The genes are TRBV28 and TRBJ2-7; D possibly matches TRBD1 or TRBD2 (5 bases each). The CDR3 length is 14 residues. Germline assignment: CDR1 MDHEN and CDR2 SYDVKM. The V end lost 0 bases, the J end lost 4 bases, and 10 bases lay between the germline ends. CDR3 sequence reads: CASSLWGVLYEQYF. The CDR3 DNA follows: TGTGCCAGCAGTTTATGGGGGGTTCTGTACGAGCAGTACTTC.

J is TRBJ1-2 and V is TRBV19; TRBD1 might be the D (5 bases). V was clipped by 6 bases and J by 8 bases, with 19 bases between them. This CDR3 contains 14 residues. The germline CDR1 and CDR2 sequences are LNHDA and SQIVND (reference sequence). This CDR3 reads CASSLGTDFSGYTF. CDR3 sequence (DNA): TGTGCCAGTAGCCTAGGGACGGATTTTAGCGGCTACACCTTC. The full variable domain, completed using reference TRBV19 and TRBJ1-2, is DGGITQSPKYLFRKEGQNVTLSCEQNLNHDAMYWYRQDPGQGLRLIYYSQIVNDFQKGDIAEGYSVSREKKESFPLTVTSAQKNPTAFYLCASSLGTDFSGYTFGSGTRLTVV.

This chain uses TRBV12-3 or TRBV12-4 with TRBJ1-4; 7 bases match TRBD1. After removal of 4 bases from V and 8 bases from J, the junction contained 1 base not matched to a gene. This CDR3 spans 12 amino acids. CDR3 coding DNA: TGTGCCAGCAGTTCACAGGGGGAAAAACTGTTTTTT. It translates to CASSSQGEKLFF.

This clone was found a few times. J is TRBJ1-1 and V is TRBV6-1; no clear D gene. Germline CDR1 MNHNS, CDR2 SASEGT. The CDR3 is 13 residues long. Trimming removed 1 base at V and 3 bases at J, with 6 bases between. CDR3 sequence (DNA): TGTGCCAGCAGTGAAGAACTATACACTGAAGCTTTCTTT. Its translation: CASSEELYTEAFF.

Details on this clone: This likely comes from a read error, as the CDR3 has no conserved phenylalanine or tryptophan at its end. No DNA is shown, since the ends of the CDR3 on it are uncertain; the CDR3 is the one TCRdb lists. The J gene is TRBJ1-1, the V gene TRBV7-9; the table assigns TRBD1, which was not confirmed against the DNA. A total of 11 residues make up the CDR3, ends included. Looked up from germline, CDR1 is SEHNR and CDR2 is FQNEAQ (reference sequence). The CDR3 here is CASSPLLGQEY.

The V gene is TRBV7-8, the J gene TRBJ2-7; 9 bases fit TRBD2. The CDR3 is 14 amino acids. Trimming at V came to 7 bases and at J to 6 bases, leaving 10 bases not matched to a gene. CDR1 and CDR2 from the germline V gene are SGHVS and FQNEAQ. The CDR3 region has the DNA TGTGCCAGCACCCTTAGGCGGGAGGGGGTCGAGCAGTACTTC. It specifies CASTLRREGVEQYF.

The V call is TRBV7-8, the J call TRBJ2-7, with 11 bases that match TRBD1. The CDR3 consists of 16 residues. The junction had 9 bases not matched to a gene; V was cut back by 5 bases and J by 3 bases. Germline V lookup: CDR1 SGHVS, CDR2 FQNEAQ. CDR3 DNA: TGTGCCAGCAGCCAACTACCGGGACAGGGGGACTACGAGCAGTACTTC. Amino acid sequence: CASSQLPGQGDYEQYF.

The count of this clone is one. The V and J genes are TRBV28 and TRBJ2-5; unclear D gene. This CDR3 spans 15 amino acids. The germline CDR1 and CDR2 sequences are MDHEN and SYDVKM. Trimming shortened V by 2 bases and J by 2 bases, and 12 bases separated the two germline ends. The CDR3 here is CASSLKGPQQETQYF. CDR3 bases: TGTGCCAGCAGTTTAAAGGGTCCGCAACAAGAGACCCAGTACTTC.

The chain uses TRBV3-1 (or the pseudogene TRBV3-2) and TRBJ2-1, with D possibly matching TRBD2 (5 bases). Trimming removed 4 bases at V and 4 bases at J, with 14 bases between. This CDR3 spans 15 amino acids. Germline V gives CDR1 LGHDT, CDR2 YNNKEL (reference sequence). The CDR3 coding sequence is TGTGCCAGCAGCCCCCCCGGCAGAGGGTACAATGAGCAGTTCTTC. It is translated as CASSPPGRGYNEQFF.

The gene calls are TRBV5-1 and TRBJ1-2; no firm D call. This CDR3 is built from 11 residues. Trimming stripped 5 bases from V and 5 bases from J, with 7 bases between. From germline, CDR1 is SGHRS and CDR2 YFSETQ. CDR3 sequence: CASRTQYGYTF. DNA for the CDR3: TGCGCCAGCAGAACGCAGTATGGCTACACCTTC.

The chain recombines TRBV5-1 with TRBJ2-5, with D hard to call. CDR3 length: 14 amino acids. The V gene lost 5 bases and the J gene lost 1 base, with 12 bases spanning the gap. Per the germline V gene, CDR1 is SGHRS and CDR2 is YFSETQ. The CDR3, as DNA: TGCGCCAGCAGGCTTGCGGAGATCCAAGAGACCCAGTACTTC. Protein product: CASRLAEIQETQYF.

The V call is TRBV30, the J call TRBJ1-4; a possible D gene is TRBD1 (5 bases). Germline V gene sequence: CDR1 GTSNPN, CDR2 SVGIG (reference sequence). Trimming took off 4 bases at V and 8 bases at J, with 14 bases between the two ends. The CDR3 spans 13 residues. CDR3: CAWNEGFGEKLFF. The CDR3 DNA reads as TGTGCCTGGAACGAGGGGTTTGGAGAAAAACTGTTTTTT. The entire variable domain, with the rest obtained from reference TRBV30 and TRBJ1-4, is as follows: SQTIHQWPATLVQPVGSPLSLECTVEGTSNPNLYWYRQAAGRGLQLLFYSVGIGQISSEVPQNLSASRPQDRQFILSSKKLLLSDSGFYLCAWNEGFGEKLFFGSGTQLSVL.

The chain has TRBV5-1 and TRBJ2-7, with a tentative D call TRBD1 (6 bases). CDR3 length equals 13 residues. The V gene's germline CDR1 is SGHRS and CDR2 YFSETQ. Trimming took 3 bases from V and 2 from J, leaving 9 bases between them. The CDR3 DNA reads TGCGCCAGCAGCTACCCAGGGGCCTACGAGCAGTACTTC. Translating it yields CASSYPGAYEQYF.

The chain carries TRBV3-1 (or the pseudogene TRBV3-2) and TRBJ2-4, with 10 positions matching TRBD2. The CDR3 length is 17 residues. Germline V lookup: CDR1 LGHDT, CDR2 YNNKEL (reference sequence). The V and J ends lost 1 base and 6 bases, in that order; junction bases with no gene match: 9. CDR3 DNA: TGTGCCAGCAGCCAAGGTGGGAGCGGGGGGGGTGGAAACATTCAGTACTTC. Its translation: CASSQGGSGGGGNIQYF.

The chain links TRBV2 to TRBJ2-3; TRBD1 is a possible D gene (5 bases). Trimming pared 2 bases from V and 1 base from J, leaving 10 bases between. The CDR3 has 15 residues. CDR1 is SNHLY and CDR2 is FYNNEI in the germline V gene. The CDR3 reads CASSENQGGTDTQYF. CDR3 nucleotides: TGTGCCAGCAGTGAAAACCAGGGCGGCACAGATACGCAGTATTTT.

The chain couples TRBV7-9 to TRBJ1-4; maybe TRBD1 (5 bases). CDR1 and CDR2 (germline): SEHNR, FQNEAQ (reference sequence). This CDR3 contains 14 residues. V lost 0 bases and J lost 7, with 9 bases in between. The CDR3 region has the DNA TGTGCCAGCAGCTTAGCCCCGAGGGGTGAAAAACTGTTTTTT. Its protein product is CASSLAPRGEKLFF.

The chain recombines TRBV30 with TRBJ1-1; perhaps TRBD1 as D (5 bases). The ends were cut back, 5 bases at V and 1 base at J, with 8 bases in the middle. CDR3 length: 12 amino acids. Germline V CDR1 and CDR2: GTSNPN, SVGIG (reference sequence). CDR3 bases: TGTGCCTGGGGCAGGGCGAACACTGAAGCTTTCTTT. Its translation: CAWGRANTEAFF.

The chain recombines TRBV15 with TRBJ2-5; 7 bases match TRBD1. The germline V gene has CDR1 LNHNV and CDR2 YYDKDF (reference sequence). V lost 0 bases, J lost 1 base, and 8 bases stayed unmatched. This CDR3 comprises 17 residues. The CDR3, as DNA: TGTGCCACCAGCAGAGACCTCCTGACAGGGATCCAAGAGACCCAGTACTTC. Translation gives CATSRDLLTGIQETQYF.

This chain uses TRBV28 with TRBJ2-4; 9 positions match TRBD1. Germline CDR1 is MDHEN and CDR2 is SYDVKM. The junction had 4 bases not matched to a gene; V was cut back by 6 bases and J by 7 bases. This CDR3 is 13 amino acids long. CDR3 coding DNA: TGTGCCAGCAGGAGACAGGGGGAGAACATTCAGTACTTC. This translates into CASRRQGENIQYF.

The chain recombines TRBV6-1 with TRBJ1-6; TRBD1 agrees at 9 bases. V was clipped by 1 base and J by 3 bases; unmatched bases: 7. The CDR3 consists of 18 residues. CDR1 and CDR2 from the germline V gene are MNHNS and SASEGT. CDR3 protein: CASSEGPRTGDYNSPLHF. CDR3 bases: TGTGCCAGCAGTGAAGGGCCAAGGACAGGGGACTATAATTCACCCCTCCACTTT.

V and J are TRBV6-8 and TRBJ1-2; TRBD1 matches at 10 bases. This CDR3 contains 13 residues. Germline values: CDR1 MNHGY, CDR2 SAAAGT. V trimming: 8 bases; J trimming: 6 bases; junction bases outside the gene matches: 6. CDR3 coding DNA: TGTGCCAGCCCGGACAGGGGGGGAAATGGCTACACCTTC. Protein: CASPDRGGNGYTF.

This chain joins TRBV12-3 or TRBV12-4 and TRBJ1-2, with D unclear. V was clipped by 2 bases and J by 6 bases, with 4 bases between them. CDR3 length equals 11 residues. The CDR3 loop is CASSLQHGYTF. CDR3 nucleotide sequence: TGTGCCAGCAGTTTACAACATGGCTACACCTTC.

V is TRBV5-4 and J is TRBJ2-7; a weak D match, TRBD1 (6 bases). With 5 bases removed from V and 2 bases from J, the gap between germline ends came to 20 bases. The germline CDR1 and CDR2 sequences are SGHNT and YYREEE (reference sequence). This CDR3 is 16 amino acids long. The CDR3 region has the DNA TGTGCCAGCAGTCAGGGGTTAGACGGGACCACCTACGAGCAGTACTTC. This gives the protein CASSQGLDGTTYEQYF.

The chain uses TRBV9 and TRBJ1-6; D remains unclear. The CDR3 length is 15 residues. CDR1 is SGDLS and CDR2 is YYNGEE in the germline V gene. Trimming removed 1 base from V and 7 bases from J, with 12 bases in between. In nucleotides, the CDR3 is TGTGCCAGCAGCGTACGCGGGCTATGGAATTCACCCCTCCACTTT. Translated: CASSVRGLWNSPLHF.

The chain has TRBV19 and TRBJ1-4; D ambiguous. Trimming pared 5 bases from V and 4 bases from J, leaving 14 bases between. The CDR3 covers 15 residues. Germline values: CDR1 LNHDA, CDR2 SQIVND (reference sequence). The chain's CDR3 is CASSLNRALNEKLFF. The CDR3 DNA reads TGTGCCAGTAGTCTAAACCGGGCCCTTAATGAAAAACTGTTTTTT.